Here is one TCR beta chain with its context. This specimen belongs to a study of blood T cell repertoires in COVID-19. For the study at large: COVID-19 samples, acute and convalescent, were from the United States, Italy and Spain. Sources were T cells, B-cell-depleted T cells, or PBMCs; the material itself was cDNA or gDNA.

In the source study's methods: The authors estimated nucleated cell counts from reference gene primer amplification. Data came from immunoSEQ multiplex PCR; TCRdb stores just in-frame clones and leaves some out. The V and J calls and clone size were taken over from that table, and D and trimming were inferred from the DNA. The repertoire holds hundreds of thousands of clones, about nine tenths seen once, with approximately 1.5% in the top ten. There are 15 residues in the CDR3. CDR1 is SGDLS, CDR2 YYNGEE, per germline. Trimming shortened V by 4 bases and J by 4 bases, and 17 bases separated the two germline ends.

Sequencing was performed on peripheral blood. The chain uses TRBV9 and TRBJ1-2; TRBD1 might be the D (5 bases). The sequence came from a woman aged 40-49 years who had recovered from COVID-19. DNA of the CDR3: TGTGCCAGCAGCCAAAGGAGGGGAGGGCTCTATGGCTACACCTTC. This gives the protein CASSQRRGGLYGYTF. The variable domain in full, completed from reference TRBV9 and TRBJ1-2, reads DSGVTQTPKHLITATGQRVTLRCSPRSGDLSVYWYQQSLDQGLQFLIQYYNGEERAKGNILERFSAQQFPDLHSELNLSSLELGDSALYFCASSQRRGGLYGYTFGSGTRLTVV.